A single sample gave rise to the 17 T cell receptor beta chains below, sequenced in a study of blood T cell repertoires in COVID-19. Assay: immunoSEQ multiplex PCR; the TCRdb copy retains only in-frame clones and omits some. The sample has 150,000 to 200,000 clones; around 84% are singletons. Sequenced input: PBMCs or T cells enriched from blood (not recorded which). Every receptor here comes from a woman in her 30s who had been exposed to COVID-19.

The CDR3: CAWLFFGQAIFMNTEAFF. The DNA for the CDR3 is TGTGCCTGGCTTTTCTTCGGACAGGCGATCTTTATGAACACTGAAGCTTTCTTT. The chain uses TRBV30 and TRBJ1-1; 7 bases line up with TRBD1. Per germline, CDR1 GTSNPN and CDR2 SVGIG (reference sequence). The CDR3 runs to 18 residues. Trimming at V came to 5 bases and at J to 0 bases, leaving 18 bases not matched to a gene.

J is TRBJ2-5 and V is TRBV5-1, with 10 bases lining up with TRBD2. The germline V gene encodes CDR1 SGHRS and CDR2 YFSETQ. This CDR3 is 18 amino acids long. V gave up 4 bases and J gave up 3 bases; unmatched junction bases: 15. The CDR3 DNA follows: TGCGCCAGCAGCGTGGGTAGCGGGGGGAATCTAGCGAAAGAGACCCAGTACTTC. Protein: CASSVGSGGNLAKETQYF. The complete variable domain, with remaining parts taken from reference TRBV5-1 and TRBJ2-5, reads KAGVTQTPRYLIKTRGQQVTLSCSPISGHRSVSWYQQTPGQGLQFLFEYFSETQRNKGNFPGRFSGRQFSNSRSEMNVSTLELGDSALYLCASSVGSGGNLAKETQYFGPGTRLLVL.

The chain is built from TRBV6-2 or TRBV6-3 and TRBJ2-3; 8 nucleotides agree with TRBD2. Germline V gene lookup returns CDR1 MNHEY and CDR2 SVGEGT. The V and J ends lost 2 bases and 6 bases, in that order; junction bases with no gene match: 13. The CDR3 runs to 17 residues. CDR3 amino acids: CASSYKAPGLGVDTQYF. The CDR3 region has the DNA TGTGCCAGCAGTTACAAGGCCCCGGGACTAGGCGTTGATACGCAGTATTTT.

The chain combines TRBV4-3 with TRBJ2-7; 8 bases align to TRBD1. The CDR3 consists of 14 residues. Per the germline V gene, CDR1 is LGHNA and CDR2 is YSLEER. V lost 4 bases to trimming and J lost 2 bases; unmatched junction nucleotides: 4. The CDR3 is CASSRLQGAYEQYF. In nucleotides, the CDR3 is TGCGCCAGCAGCCGTTTACAGGGGGCCTACGAGCAGTACTTC.

This chain uses TRBV9 with TRBJ2-5; 9 nucleotides match TRBD2. This CDR3 is 15 amino acids long. Germline CDR1 is SGDLS and CDR2 is YYNGEE. The V segment lost 4 bases and the J segment 5 bases; nucleotides outside the gene matches: 9. The CDR3 reads CASSLAGVPGETQYF. The CDR3 bases are TGTGCCAGCAGCTTAGCGGGGGTCCCCGGGGAGACCCAGTACTTC.

The V call is TRBV7-8, the J call TRBJ2-5, with TRBD2 identical over 7 bases. Germline V gene data show CDR1 as SGHVS and CDR2 as FQNEAQ. This CDR3 is 16 amino acids long. V trimming: 1 base; J trimming: 2 bases; junction bases outside the gene matches: 7. The CDR3 bases are TGTGCCAGCAGCTTAGAACCGGGACTACTACAAGAGACCCAGTACTTC. Translating it yields CASSLEPGLLQETQYF.

Written as DNA, the CDR3 is TGTGCCAGCAGCCCAGATACAGGGCGCCTTTTATATGGCTACACCTTC. Translating gives CASSPDTGRLLYGYTF. This chain uses TRBV5-4 with TRBJ1-2, with a weak D call TRBD1 (6 bases). The CDR3 is 16 amino acids. The V end was cut by 4 bases, the J end by 5 bases, with 21 bases between. CDR1 and CDR2 from the germline V gene are SGHNT and YYREEE (reference sequence).

The gene calls are TRBV6-5 and TRBJ2-1, with a possible D match to TRBD2 (5 bases). The length of the CDR3 is 12 residues. The V and J ends lost 6 bases and 11 bases respectively, with 14 bases between them. Germline V gene lookup returns CDR1 MNHEY and CDR2 SVGAGI. CDR3 protein: CASRGRAMKQFF. CDR3 sequence (DNA): TGTGCCAGCAGAGGGCGGGCAATGAAGCAGTTCTTC.

The chain couples TRBV4-3 to TRBJ2-3, with 7 bases lining up with TRBD2. The CDR3 loop spans 17 amino acids. Unmatched junction bases numbered 10, after V lost 0 bases and J lost 4 bases. The germline V gene encodes CDR1 LGHNA and CDR2 YSLEER. The CDR3 sequence: CASSQDPVGGIPDTQYF. As DNA, the CDR3 is TGCGCCAGCAGCCAAGATCCGGTCGGGGGGATACCAGATACGCAGTATTTT.

The rearrangement joins TRBV5-4 to TRBJ1-6; 7 nucleotides match TRBD1. Trimming at V came to 0 bases and at J to 11 bases, leaving 11 bases not matched to a gene. The CDR3 has 16 residues. CDR1 is SGHNT, CDR2 YYREEE, per germline (reference sequence). The CDR3 reads CASSLVRSGGSAPLHF. CDR3 in DNA: TGTGCCAGCAGCTTGGTTCGGTCAGGGGGTAGTGCACCCCTCCACTTT.

The rearrangement uses TRBV23-1 and TRBJ2-1; 13 bases match TRBD2. TRBV23-1 is sorted into the ORF group, with uncertain function. The CDR3 sequence is 21 residues long. Losses at the gene ends were 0 bases for V and 1 base for J; bases not matched to a gene: 12. Written as DNA, the CDR3 is TGCGCCAGCAGTCAATCGCCCCGGACTAGCGGGGGTTTGATGTCCTACAATGAGCAGTTCTTC. Its protein product is CASSQSPRTSGGLMSYNEQFF.

The V and J genes are TRBV5-4 and TRBJ2-7, with D unclear. CDR1 and CDR2 from the germline V gene are SGHNT and YYREEE (reference sequence). This CDR3 has 13 residues. The germline V and J ends were trimmed by 2 bases and 0 bases, with 6 bases remaining between them. The CDR3 DNA reads as TGTGCCAGCAGCTTCGGTCACTCCTACGAGCAGTACTTC. It yields the protein CASSFGHSYEQYF. Complete variable domain (other parts from reference TRBV5-4 and TRBJ2-7): ETGVTQSPTHLIKTRGQQVTLRCSSQSGHNTVSWYQQALGQGPQFIFQYYREEENGRGNFPPRFSGLQFPNYSSELNVNALELDDSALYLCASSFGHSYEQYFGPGTRLTVT.

The chain carries TRBV7-8 and TRBJ2-3, with TRBD2 identical over 7 bases. The CDR3 covers 15 residues. Trimming cost V 3 bases and J 1 base; bases outside gene matches: 4. Germline CDR1 and CDR2: SGHVS and FQNEAQ. Here the CDR3 DNA reads TGTGCCAGCAGCTTCGCGGGGGACGGCACAGATACGCAGTATTTT. This encodes CASSFAGDGTDTQYF. Drawing the rest from reference TRBV7-8 and TRBJ2-3, the complete variable domain is GAGVSQSPRYKVAKRGQDVALRCDPISGHVSLFWYQQALGQGPEFLTYFQNEAQLDKSGLPSDRFFAERPEGSVSTLKIQRTQQEDSAVYLCASSFAGDGTDTQYFGPGTRLTVL.

This sequence joins TRBV7-9 and TRBJ2-7, with 10 bases that match TRBD1. This CDR3 comprises 14 residues. The trim removed 3 bases at V and 5 bases at J, leaving 4 bases unmatched. Germline V gene lookup returns CDR1 SEHNR and CDR2 FQNEAQ (reference sequence). DNA of the CDR3: TGTGCCAGCAGCTTCTGGGACAGGGGCCACGAGCAGTACTTC. This encodes CASSFWDRGHEQYF.

V is TRBV3-1 (or the pseudogene TRBV3-2) and J is TRBJ2-1; a possible D gene is TRBD2 (6 bases). Per germline, CDR1 LGHDT and CDR2 YNNKEL (reference sequence). V lost 4 bases to trimming and J lost 1 base, with 17 bases between them. This CDR3 region has 17 residues. DNA of the CDR3: TGTGCCAGCAGCCCGGGACTCCCATATCCATCCTACAATGAGCAGTTCTTC. Translation gives CASSPGLPYPSYNEQFF.

V is TRBV7-6 and J is TRBJ2-1; 7 nucleotides agree with TRBD2. The length of the CDR3 is 17 residues. Germline trimming cut 1 base from V and 0 bases from J; bases unmatched to any gene: 6. Germline V gives CDR1 SGHVS, CDR2 FNYEAQ. CDR3 amino acids: CASSLGTRLASYNEQFF. CDR3 nucleotides: TGTGCCAGCAGCTTAGGGACTAGACTGGCCTCCTACAATGAGCAGTTCTTC.

This clone has a single count. The rearrangement uses TRBV9 and TRBJ1-4; D might be TRBD1 (6 bases). Per the germline V gene, CDR1 is SGDLS and CDR2 is YYNGEE. Trimming pared 4 bases from V and 4 bases from J, leaving 17 bases between. The CDR3 is 16 amino acids. The DNA of the CDR3 is TGTGCCAGCAGCCCGGACAGCAAAGTCTATAATGAAAAACTGTTTTTT. It encodes CASSPDSKVYNEKLFF.